Following are 28 T cell receptor beta chains from one sample sequenced in a study of cytomegalovirus exposure and HLA in healthy donors. TCRdb's table, derived via immunoSEQ multiplex PCR, lists solely in-frame clones and lacks some. The sample consists of 130,000 or so clones, roughly 89% of them appearing once. Material: PBMCs. These receptors all stem from a woman between 18 and 29 years old in good health and CMV-seronegative.

This clone was seen only a few times. The chain couples TRBV19 to TRBJ1-2; no clear D. Germline V lookup: CDR1 LNHDA, CDR2 SQIVND (reference sequence). The CDR3 is made up of 13 amino acids. Deletions cut 7 bases from V and 6 bases from J, with 15 bases between. As DNA, the CDR3 is TGTGCCAGTAATACCGGAGCGCCGGATGGCTACACCTTC. This translates into CASNTGAPDGYTF.

This clone was seen only once. In DNA, the CDR3 is TGTGCCAGTAGTAGAGGGGGCAGGAACGAGCAGTACTTC. It is translated as CASSRGGRNEQYF. This chain links TRBV19 with TRBJ2-7, with 7 bases that match TRBD1. Germline lookup yields CDR1 LNHDA and CDR2 SQIVND (reference sequence). The CDR3 sequence is 13 residues long. With V trimmed by 4 bases and J by 5 bases, 5 bases remained unmatched.

This clone appeared a few times. This rearrangement joins TRBV10-2 to TRBJ2-2; TRBD2 is a possible D gene (5 bases). Germline V gives CDR1 WSHSY, CDR2 SAAADI. Between the trimmed V and J ends, which lost 7 bases and 0 bases, there was a span of 15 bases. The CDR3 consists of 16 residues. The CDR3 DNA reads as TGCGCCAGCATAGGCAGGACTGCACCGAACACCGGGGAGCTGTTTTTT. It specifies CASIGRTAPNTGELFF.

The chain combines TRBV18 with TRBJ2-3; D might be TRBD2 (6 bases). The CDR3 is made up of 15 amino acids. Germline CDR1 and CDR2: KGHSH and LQKENI. V was clipped by 3 bases and J by 2 bases, with 12 bases between them. CDR3: CASSPQEGNTDTQYF. CDR3 DNA: TGTGCCAGCTCACCTCAGGAGGGGAACACAGATACGCAGTATTTT.

The chain has TRBV19 and TRBJ2-1; TRBD1 agrees at 7 bases. The CDR3 length is 15 residues. With 0 bases clipped from V and 3 bases from J, the junction kept 2 bases outside the gene matches. Germline V gives CDR1 LNHDA, CDR2 SQIVND (reference sequence). The CDR3 sequence: CASSIEGDSYNEQFF. The CDR3 bases are TGTGCCAGTAGTATAGAGGGGGACAGCTACAATGAGCAGTTCTTC.

The CDR3 DNA reads TGTGCCACCGGACTAGCGGGGGGGTTAAAGAACACCGGGGAGCTGTTTTTT. Amino acid sequence: CATGLAGGLKNTGELFF. The V and J genes are TRBV10-3 and TRBJ2-2, with 15 bases lining up with TRBD2. Germline trimming cut 10 bases from V and 1 base from J; bases unmatched to any gene: 7. This CDR3 contains 17 residues. Germline V gives CDR1 ENHRY, CDR2 SYGVKD.

Worth noting for this clone: The junction shows a germline mismatch at one end, possibly a read error. This sequence joins TRBV6-1 and TRBJ2-1, with 9 bases fitting TRBD1. Germline V lookup: CDR1 MNHNS, CDR2 SASEGT. This CDR3 is 15 amino acids long. CDR3 loop: CASREGQGKWNEQFF. CDR3 in DNA: TGTGCCAGCAGGGAAGGACAGGGGAAGTGGAATGAGCAGTTCTTC.

This rearrangement joins TRBV10-1 to TRBJ2-5, with TRBD1 identical over 10 bases. Germline assignment: CDR1 WNHNN and CDR2 SYGVQD (reference sequence). J was trimmed by 3 bases and V by 3 bases; bases with no gene match: 1. The CDR3 is made up of 14 amino acids. The CDR3 DNA follows: TGCGCCAGCAGTGACGGACAGGGGGAAGAGACCCAGTACTTC. As protein: CASSDGQGEETQYF.

The CDR3 sequence is CASSLQGPSTDTQYF. CDR3 sequence (DNA): TGCGCCAGCAGCTTACAGGGCCCGAGCACAGATACGCAGTATTTT. The chain employs TRBV5-1 and TRBJ2-3; possibly TRBD1 for D (6 bases). The V end lost 2 bases, the J end lost 0 bases, and 10 bases lay between the germline ends. The CDR3 covers 15 residues. Germline loops: CDR1 SGHRS, CDR2 YFSETQ.

The chain carries TRBV6-5 and TRBJ1-6; D is ambiguous. The CDR3 has 14 amino acids. Per the germline V gene, CDR1 is MNHEY and CDR2 is SVGAGI. The germline V and J ends were trimmed by 5 bases and 9 bases, with 14 bases remaining between them. The CDR3 DNA follows: TGTGCCAGCAGTGAAAGACGGGATTCTTCACCCCTCCACTTT. This codes for CASSERRDSSPLHF.

This clone was counted a single time. V is TRBV18 and J is TRBJ1-5; 8 bases map to TRBD1. V lost 3 bases and J lost 1; bases outside the gene matches: 5. The CDR3 has 16 amino acids. The germline V gene has CDR1 KGHSH and CDR2 LQKENI. DNA of the CDR3: TGTGCCAGCTCACCTGGACAGGGCACCAGCAATCAGCCCCAGCATTTT. Amino acids: CASSPGQGTSNQPQHF.

This chain uses TRBV5-3 with TRBJ2-1; the match to TRBD2 covers 12 bases. TRBV5-3 is an ORF; its function is uncertain. V shed 4 bases and J 9 bases; nucleotides not matched to a gene: 17. The CDR3 is made up of 18 amino acids. CDR3 DNA: TGTGCCAGAAGCCATCATCGCCTAGCGGGGGGGCCTTATCGTGAGCAGTTCTTC. This gives the protein CARSHHRLAGGPYREQFF.

This clone has more than one count but fewer than ten. The chain combines TRBV29-1 with TRBJ2-1, with 9 positions matching TRBD2. Germline assignment: CDR1 SQVTM and CDR2 ANQGSEA. V gave up 5 bases and J gave up 1 base; unmatched junction bases: 3. This CDR3 is built from 14 residues. The CDR3 DNA reads TGCAGCGTTAGCGGGGGGTGGTCCTACAATGAGCAGTTCTTC. Amino acids: CSVSGGWSYNEQFF.

The CDR3 region is CASSWGLAGRRTQYF. The CDR3 DNA follows: TGTGCCAGCAGTTGGGGACTAGCAGGTCGTCGGACCCAGTACTTC. The chain carries TRBV6-6 and TRBJ2-5; 9 bases fit TRBD2. In germline, CDR1 is MNHNY, CDR2 SVGAGI (reference sequence). J was trimmed by 7 bases and V by 4 bases; bases with no gene match: 10. This CDR3 region has 15 residues.

The chain carries TRBV11-2 and TRBJ2-5, with 12 bases that match TRBD2. The CDR3 extends over 16 amino acids. Germline loops: CDR1 SGHAT, CDR2 FQNNGV. V lost 4 bases and J lost 7; bases outside the gene matches: 10. The CDR3 loop is CASSSSLAGGLGTQYF. DNA of the CDR3: TGTGCCAGCAGCTCATCTCTAGCGGGGGGGCTGGGGACCCAGTACTTC.

The rearrangement uses TRBV9 and TRBJ1-6; 8 bases agree with TRBD1. V was clipped by 1 base and J by 6 bases; unmatched bases: 9. The CDR3 is made up of 17 amino acids. In germline, CDR1 is SGDLS, CDR2 YYNGEE. CDR3 sequence (DNA): TGTGCCAGCAGCGTAACCACGGAGACAGGGGCTAATTCACCCCTCCACTTT. Its protein product is CASSVTTETGANSPLHF.

CDR3 in DNA: TGCGCCAGCAGTGAGATAGCGGGGGGTCCTCTGGGGGAGCAGTTCTTC. Amino acid sequence: CASSEIAGGPLGEQFF. The J gene is TRBJ2-1, the V gene TRBV10-1; 10 bases line up with TRBD2. Germline values: CDR1 WNHNN, CDR2 SYGVQD (reference sequence). V gave up 2 bases and J gave up 10 bases; unmatched junction bases: 11. The CDR3 spans 16 residues.

This rearrangement joins TRBV6-5 to TRBJ2-5, with 7 bases that match TRBD2. The CDR3 totals 15 residues. Looked up from germline, CDR1 is MNHEY and CDR2 is SVGAGI. J lost 2 bases, V lost 6 bases, and 9 bases had no gene match. CDR3: CASSLTFGGQETQYF. The CDR3 DNA sequence: TGTGCCAGCAGCCTGACCTTCGGGGGGCAAGAGACCCAGTACTTC.

This clone was counted between two and nine times. The genes are TRBV4-2 and TRBJ1-5; 8 nucleotides agree with TRBD1. Per the germline V gene, CDR1 is LGHNA and CDR2 is YNFKEQ. The CDR3 has 14 amino acids. V shed 0 bases and J 9 bases; nucleotides not matched to a gene: 4. DNA for the CDR3: TGTGCCAGCAGCCAAGAGGGACAGGTACTGCCCCAGCATTTT. It translates to CASSQEGQVLPQHF.

The V gene is TRBV30, the J gene TRBJ2-1; TRBD2 aligns across 15 bases. V shed 1 base and J 8 bases; nucleotides not matched to a gene: 12. Germline V gene data show CDR1 as GTSNPN and CDR2 as SVGIG (reference sequence). This CDR3 is 18 amino acids long. CDR3 loop: CAWSDGLAGGPPSHEQFF. In DNA form, the CDR3 reads TGTGCCTGGAGTGACGGACTAGCGGGGGGGCCCCCGAGCCATGAGCAGTTCTTC.

The chain joins TRBV28 to TRBJ1-2; TRBD1 matches at 10 bases. Germline V gene lookup returns CDR1 MDHEN and CDR2 SYDVKM. The V gene end was trimmed by 6 bases and the J gene end by 7 bases; junction bases not matched to a gene: 8. This CDR3 contains 14 residues. CDR3 loop: CASSVPGQGFGYTF. DNA for the CDR3: TGTGCCAGCAGCGTCCCGGGACAGGGGTTTGGCTACACCTTC.

The chain is built from TRBV5-1 and TRBJ1-1; the D gene is possibly TRBD1 (5 bases). The germline V gene encodes CDR1 SGHRS and CDR2 YFSETQ. This CDR3 has 15 amino acids. V was clipped by 6 bases and J by 1 base, with 16 bases between them. DNA for the CDR3: TGCGCCAGCACCCTCTGGGGTGGGGCGAACACTGAAGCTTTCTTT. Translation gives CASTLWGGANTEAFF.

The J gene is TRBJ2-1, the V gene TRBV6-1; D may be TRBD2 (5 bases). The CDR3 runs 14 residues. Deletions cut 3 bases from V and 9 bases from J, with 15 bases between. Per the germline V gene, CDR1 is MNHNS and CDR2 is SASEGT. CDR3 in DNA: TGTGCCAGCAGTGAGGGCAGGCGGGTCGGTGAGCAGTTCTTC. Translated: CASSEGRRVGEQFF.

This clone appeared once. The chain couples TRBV28 to TRBJ1-1; 7 bases fit TRBD1. Germline V CDR1 and CDR2: MDHEN, SYDVKM. V dropped 6 bases and J dropped 5; count of bases not matched to a gene: 6. The length of the CDR3 is 13 residues. The CDR3 DNA is TGTGCCAGCAGCTCCGGGGACAGAACTGAAGCTTTCTTT. This sequence encodes CASSSGDRTEAFF.

The genes are TRBV28 and TRBJ1-1; D call uncertain. V shed 2 bases and J shed 7 bases, with 8 bases lying between them. Germline V gene lookup returns CDR1 MDHEN and CDR2 SYDVKM. The CDR3 length is 12 residues. CDR3 amino acids: CASSLARYEAFF. The CDR3, as DNA: TGTGCCAGCAGTTTAGCCCGCTATGAAGCTTTCTTT. The whole variable domain, filled in from reference TRBV28 and TRBJ1-1, reads DVKVTQSSRYLVKRTGEKVFLECVQDMDHENMFWYRQDPGLGLRLIYFSYDVKMKEKGDIPEGYSVSREKKERFSLILESASTNQTSMYLCASSLARYEAFFGQGTRLTVV.

The J gene is TRBJ2-2, the V gene TRBV6-1; D gene uncertain. Deletions cut 0 bases from V and 3 bases from J, with 14 bases between. The CDR3 covers 17 residues. Germline V CDR1 and CDR2: MNHNS, SASEGT. The CDR3 sequence is CASSEAFRVTYTGELFF. CDR3 nucleotides: TGTGCCAGCAGTGAAGCGTTTCGGGTTACTTACACCGGGGAGCTGTTTTTT.

V usage is TRBV19 and J usage is TRBJ1-2; perhaps TRBD1 as D (6 bases). CDR1 is LNHDA and CDR2 is SQIVND in the germline V gene (reference sequence). The CDR3 totals 13 residues. Trimming stripped 7 bases from V and 4 bases from J, with 13 bases between. DNA for the CDR3: TGTGCCAGTACCCAGGGGCTGGGCTATGGCTACACCTTC. Translated, it gives CASTQGLGYGYTF.

V usage is TRBV19 and J usage is TRBJ2-1, with 7 bases matching TRBD2. The CDR3 consists of 15 residues. The V segment lost 7 bases and the J segment 3 bases; nucleotides outside the gene matches: 9. Germline lookup yields CDR1 LNHDA and CDR2 SQIVND (reference sequence). CDR3 nucleotides: TGTGCCAGTAAGTCCAGCGGGGCCGTCTACAATGAGCAGTTCTTC. Protein sequence: CASKSSGAVYNEQFF.